This T cell receptor beta chain derives from a study of OX40 agonist ivuxolimab in advanced cancers. Germline CDR1 SQVTM, CDR2 ANQGSEA. The length of the CDR3 is 14 residues. V lost 6 bases to trimming and J lost 5 bases, with 17 bases between them. Clones were sequenced by immunoSEQ multiplex PCR, and TCRdb holds only the in-frame ones, with some missing. The sample records 55,000 to 75,000 clones, 75% to 85% being singletons. Sample: CD4+ or CD8+ T cells sorted from blood, taken in a trial of the OX40 agonist ivuxolimab. The source is an adult with an advanced solid tumor such as melanoma, head and neck, liver or kidney cancer. The chain recombines TRBV29-1 with TRBJ2-1; TRBD1 is a possible D gene (6 bases). CDR3 coding DNA: TGCAGCGTAAATGGACAGCCGTTTAACAATGAGCAGTTCTTC. Translation gives CSVNGQPFNNEQFF.